The rows below give T cell receptor beta chains drawn from one sample of a study of CD8+CD57+ T cells in acquired aplastic anemia. One entry per CDR3 protein results from TCRdb running MiXCR on the reads. Among roughly 500,000 distinct CDR3 sequences listed, approximately 33% were seen once. The sample consisted of sorted CD4+, CD8+, or CD8+CD57+ T cells (not recorded which) from PBMCs. These TCRs come from a human donor with aplastic anemia. The CDR3 runs from the conserved cysteine through the conserved F or W. A D gene is named only where the DNA matches it firmly. Clone size, where shown, is once, few, many, or a class for clones that have expanded.

D gene	V gene	clone size	J gene	CDR3 protein	CDR3 DNA
TRBD1	TRBV30	few	TRBJ1-1	CAWKEPGQGGTEAFF	TGTGCCTGGAAGGAGCCGGGACAGGGAGGGACTGAAGCTTTCTTT
TRBD1	TRBV15	NA	TRBJ1-2	CATREQGAHYGYTF	TGTGCCACCAGGGAACAGGGGGCGCACTATGGCTACACCTTC
TRBD1	TRBV15	NA	TRBJ1-3	CATSRGQGTPGNTIYF	TGTGCCACCAGCAGAGGACAGGGGACACCTGGAAACACCATATATTTT
NA	TRBV30	NA	TRBJ1-5	CAWSTEVNQPQHF	TGTGCCTGGAGTACAGAGGTCAATCAGCCCCAGCATTTT
NA	TRBV2	few	TRBJ2-5	CASREQELLRETQYF	TGTGCCAGCAGAGAACAGGAATTGCTTAGAGAGACCCAGTACTTC
TRBD1	TRBV20-1	NA	TRBJ1-2	CSASRGQSIYGYTF	TGCAGTGCGAGTCGGGGACAGAGTATCTATGGCTACACCTTC
NA	TRBV10-3	many	TRBJ2-3	CAISESGDTQYF	TGTGCCATCAGTGAGTCGGGGGATACGCAGTATTTT
NA	TRBV20-1	many	TRBJ2-6	CSARDRGSGANVLTF	TGCAGTGCTAGAGATCGGGGGTCTGGGGCCAACGTCCTGACTTTC
TRBD2	TRBV20-1	many	TRBJ2-7	CSARLAGNYEQYF	TGCAGTGCTAGACTAGCGGGGAACTACGAGCAGTACTTC
NA	TRBV7-8	many	TRBJ1-5	CASSLGGTGGQPQHF	TGTGCCAGCAGCCTGGGAGGGACGGGAGGACAGCCCCAGCATTTT
TRBD1	TRBV5-1	few	TRBJ1-1	CASSLAGGTDYTEAFF	TGCGCCAGCAGCTTGGCCGGAGGGACAGACTACACTGAAGCTTTCTTT
TRBD1	TRBV10-1	NA	TRBJ1-2	CATRTGPNYGYTF	TGCGCCACCCGGACAGGACCTAACTATGGCTACACCTTC
NA	TRBV7-8	NA	TRBJ2-4	CASFSGFENIQYF	TGTGCCAGCTTCTCGGGTTTCGAAAACATTCAGTACTTC
TRBD2	TRBV27	once	TRBJ2-1	CASKASGGVLYNEQFF	TGTGCCAGCAAAGCTAGCGGGGGGGTTCTCTACAATGAGCAGTTCTTC
TRBD1	TRBV7-9	many	TRBJ1-5	CASSRTGDGQPQHF	TGTGCCAGCAGCCGGACAGGGGATGGTCAGCCCCAGCATTTT
TRBD2	TRBV29-1	many	TRBJ2-1	CSVEGGSYNEQFF	TGCAGCGTTGAGGGGGGGTCCTACAATGAGCAGTTCTTC
TRBD2	TRBV5-6	many	TRBJ2-5	CASSLRAGVAETQYF	TGTGCCAGCAGCTTGCGGGCGGGAGTAGCAGAGACCCAGTACTTC
TRBD1	TRBV5-4	NA	TRBJ1-2	CASSLITRGTGYTF	TGTGCCAGCAGCTTGATAACCAGGGGGACCGGCTACACCTTC
NA	TRBV15	many	TRBJ1-1	CATSRDLRETEAFF	TGTGCCACCAGCAGAGATCTCAGGGAAACTGAAGCTTTCTTT
NA	TRBV27	NA	TRBJ2-3	CASSRGRGTDTQYF	TGTGCCAGCAGTCGCGGGCGCGGCACAGATACGCAGTATTTT
NA	TRBV5-1	many	TRBJ1-5	CASSIGPQGEGQPQHF	TGCGCCAGCAGCATTGGCCCTCAGGGTGAAGGTCAGCCCCAGCATTTT
NA	TRBV19	many	TRBJ1-1	CASSTQGHTEAFF	TGTGCCAGTAGTACGCAGGGCCACACTGAAGCTTTCTTT
TRBD2	TRBV5-6	NA	TRBJ2-3	CASSLVAGGPLDTQYF	TGTGCCAGCAGCTTGGTTGCGGGGGGGCCTCTAGATACGCAGTATTTT
NA	TRBV20-1	few	TRBJ1-1	CSASKTGTPNTEAFF	TGCAGTGCCAGTAAAACCGGGACCCCGAACACTGAAGCTTTCTTT
TRBD1	TRBV6-6	few	TRBJ2-7	CASSLRQGVGEQYF	TGTGCCAGCAGTCTCAGACAGGGCGTTGGGGAGCAGTACTTC
NA	TRBV11-2	many	TRBJ2-7	CASSLGKNEQYF	TGTGCCAGCAGCTTAGGGAAAAACGAGCAGTACTTC
TRBD1	TRBV5-1	NA	TRBJ1-1	CASSLLGQQVNTEAFF	TGCGCCAGCAGCTTATTGGGACAGCAAGTGAACACTGAAGCTTTCTTT
TRBD2	TRBV7-9	NA	TRBJ2-7	CASSRPVAGAHEQYF	TGTGCCAGCAGCCGACCCGTCGCGGGAGCCCACGAGCAGTACTTC
NA	TRBV30	NA	TRBJ1-5	CAWAPGVYSNQPQHF	TGTGCCTGGGCACCGGGAGTTTATAGCAATCAGCCCCAGCATTTT
TRBD1	TRBV10-2	many	TRBJ1-5	CASSERPGQGNQPQHF	TGCGCCAGCAGTGAGAGACCGGGACAGGGGAATCAGCCCCAGCATTTT
NA	TRBV29-1	NA	TRBJ2-5	CSVDSSKGEKVTQYF	TGCAGCGTTGATTCTTCGAAGGGGGAGAAGGTGACCCAGTACTTC
NA	TRBV7-6	NA	TRBJ2-2	CASSLVEGKAGELFF	TGTGCCAGCAGCTTAGTAGAAGGAAAGGCCGGGGAGCTGTTTTTT
TRBD1	TRBV20-1	many	TRBJ1-2	CSAGTGSGYGYTF	TGCAGTGCTGGGACAGGGTCGGGATATGGCTACACCTTC
TRBD1	TRBV19	NA	TRBJ2-2	CASSITGGTGELFF	TGTGCCAGTAGTATCACAGGGGGAACCGGGGAGCTGTTTTTT
TRBD2	TRBV10-3	NA	TRBJ2-3	CAISDSLAGGSSTDTQYF	TGTGCCATCAGTGATTCGCTAGCGGGAGGGTCTAGCACAGATACGCAGTATTTT
NA	TRBV7-9	few	TRBJ1-4	CASSLTGAGQEKLFF	TGTGCCAGCAGCTTAACGGGGGCGGGGCAGGAAAAACTGTTTTTT
NA	TRBV20-1	NA	TRBJ2-1	CSATSRVPNEQFF	TGCAGTGCTACTTCCAGGGTCCCCAATGAGCAGTTCTTC
NA	TRBV5-1	many	TRBJ1-5	CASSSSGHGNQPQHF	TGCGCCAGCAGCTCATCCGGACACGGCAATCAGCCCCAGCATTTT
TRBD2	TRBV6-1	few	TRBJ2-7	CASSQTSATRRATEQYF	TGTGCCAGCAGTCAGACTAGCGCTACACGAAGAGCTACGGAGCAGTACTTC
NA	TRBV20-1	many	TRBJ1-2	CSARRGGDYGYTF	TGCAGTGCTAGAAGAGGAGGGGACTATGGCTACACCTTC
TRBD2	TRBV20-1	few	TRBJ2-5	CSARGLAGTEETQYF	TGCAGTGCTAGGGGACTAGCGGGGACCGAAGAGACCCAGTACTTC